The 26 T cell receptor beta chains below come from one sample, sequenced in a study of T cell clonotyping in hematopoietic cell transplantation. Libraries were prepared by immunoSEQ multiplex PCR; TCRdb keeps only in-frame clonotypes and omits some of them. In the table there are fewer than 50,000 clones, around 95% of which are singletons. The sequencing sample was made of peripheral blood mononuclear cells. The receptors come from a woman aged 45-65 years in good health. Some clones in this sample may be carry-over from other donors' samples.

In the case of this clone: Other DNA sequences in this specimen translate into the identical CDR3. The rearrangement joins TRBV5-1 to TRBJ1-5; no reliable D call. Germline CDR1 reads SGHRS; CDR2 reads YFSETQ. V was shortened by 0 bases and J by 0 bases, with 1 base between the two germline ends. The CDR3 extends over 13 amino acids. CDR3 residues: CASSLDSNQPQHF. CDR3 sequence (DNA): TGCGCCAGCAGCTTGGATAGCAATCAGCCCCAGCATTTT.

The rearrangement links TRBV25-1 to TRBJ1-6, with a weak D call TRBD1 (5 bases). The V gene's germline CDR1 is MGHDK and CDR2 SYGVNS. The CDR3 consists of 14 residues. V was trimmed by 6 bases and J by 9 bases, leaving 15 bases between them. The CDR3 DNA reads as TGTGCCAGCAGCCGGGAGGGGCCCATTTCACCCCTCCACTTT. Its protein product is CASSREGPISPLHF.

For the CDR3, the DNA is TGTGCCAGCAGCTTCCGAGGGTGGGAGACCCAGTACTTC. Protein: CASSFRGWETQYF. This chain links TRBV5-5 with TRBJ2-5; the D gene is possibly TRBD2 (5 bases). Germline V CDR1 and CDR2: SGHKS, YYEKEE (reference sequence). The CDR3 has 13 amino acids. Between the trimmed V and J ends, which lost 2 bases and 5 bases, there was a span of 10 bases.

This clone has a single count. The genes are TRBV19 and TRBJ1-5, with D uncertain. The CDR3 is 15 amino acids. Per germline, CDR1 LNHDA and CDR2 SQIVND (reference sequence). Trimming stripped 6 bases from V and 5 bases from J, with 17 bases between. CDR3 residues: CASRGRGGQDQPQHF. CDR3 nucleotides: TGTGCCAGTAGAGGGCGCGGTGGTCAGGATCAGCCCCAGCATTTT.

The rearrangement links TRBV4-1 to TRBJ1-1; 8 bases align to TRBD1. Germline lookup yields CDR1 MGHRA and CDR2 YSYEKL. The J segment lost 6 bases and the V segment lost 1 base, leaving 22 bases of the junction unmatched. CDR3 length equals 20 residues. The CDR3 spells CASSQVGSLARGRVGAEAFF. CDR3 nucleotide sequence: TGCGCCAGCAGCCAAGTGGGGTCTCTGGCCAGGGGGCGCGTTGGCGCTGAAGCTTTCTTT.

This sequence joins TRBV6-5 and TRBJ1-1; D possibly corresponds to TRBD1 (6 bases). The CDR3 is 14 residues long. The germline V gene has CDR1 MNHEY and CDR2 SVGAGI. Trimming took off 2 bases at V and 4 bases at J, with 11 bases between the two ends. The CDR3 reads CASSYGQLSTEAFF. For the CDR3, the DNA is TGTGCCAGCAGTTACGGACAGTTGAGCACTGAAGCTTTCTTT.

The CDR3 sequence: CASSLAFATNEKLFF. In DNA, the CDR3 is TGTGCCAGCAGCTTAGCCTTTGCAACTAATGAAAAACTGTTTTTT. The chain has TRBV7-2 and TRBJ1-4; D not resolved. V shed 0 bases and J shed 0 bases, with 5 bases lying between them. This CDR3 region has 15 residues. Per the germline V gene, CDR1 is SGHTA and CDR2 is FQGNSA.

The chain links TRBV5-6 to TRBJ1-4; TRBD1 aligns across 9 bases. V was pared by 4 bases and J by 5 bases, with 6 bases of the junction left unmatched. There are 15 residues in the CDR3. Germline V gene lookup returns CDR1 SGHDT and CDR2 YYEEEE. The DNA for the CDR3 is TGTGCCAGCAGCCGACAGGGGGGCGAGAATGAAAAACTGTTTTTT. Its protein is CASSRQGGENEKLFF. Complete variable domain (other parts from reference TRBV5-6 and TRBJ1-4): DAGVTQSPTHLIKTRGQQVTLRCSPKSGHDTVSWYQQALGQGPQFIFQYYEEEERQRGNFPDRFSGHQFPNYSSELNVNALLLGDSALYLCASSRQGGENEKLFFGSGTQLSVL.

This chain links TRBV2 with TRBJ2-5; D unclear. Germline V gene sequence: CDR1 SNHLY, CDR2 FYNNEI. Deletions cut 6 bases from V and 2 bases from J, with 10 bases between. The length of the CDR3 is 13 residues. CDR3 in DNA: TGTGCCAGCAGGACACGGGTGCAAGAGACCCAGTACTTC. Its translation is CASRTRVQETQYF. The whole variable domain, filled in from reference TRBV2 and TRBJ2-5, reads EPEVTQTPSHQVTQMGQEVILRCVPISNHLYFYWYRQILGQKVEFLVSFYNNEISEKSEIFDDQFSVERPDGSNFTLKIRSTKLEDSAMYFCASRTRVQETQYFGPGTRLLVL.

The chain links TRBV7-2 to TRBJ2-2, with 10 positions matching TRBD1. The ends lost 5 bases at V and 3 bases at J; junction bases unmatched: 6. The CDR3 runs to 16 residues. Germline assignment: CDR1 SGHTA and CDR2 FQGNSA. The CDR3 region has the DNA TGTGCCAGCAGCCCGAGACAGGGGGCGGACACCGGGGAGCTGTTTTTT. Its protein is CASSPRQGADTGELFF.

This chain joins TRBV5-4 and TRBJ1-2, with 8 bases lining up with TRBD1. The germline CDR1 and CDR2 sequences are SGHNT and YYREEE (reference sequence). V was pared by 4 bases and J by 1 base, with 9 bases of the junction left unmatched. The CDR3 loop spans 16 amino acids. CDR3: CASSLGQGYYNYGYTF. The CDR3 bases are TGTGCCAGCAGCCTCGGACAGGGTTATTATAACTATGGCTACACCTTC.

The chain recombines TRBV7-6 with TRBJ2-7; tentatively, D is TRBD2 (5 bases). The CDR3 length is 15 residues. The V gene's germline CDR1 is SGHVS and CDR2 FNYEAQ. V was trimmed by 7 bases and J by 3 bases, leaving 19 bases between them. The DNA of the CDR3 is TGTGCCAGCACCGTTTGGGCGGGTGCGGGCTACGAGCAGTACTTC. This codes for CASTVWAGAGYEQYF. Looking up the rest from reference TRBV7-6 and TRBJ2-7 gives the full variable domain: GAGVSQSPRYKVTKRGQDVALRCDPISGHVSLYWYRQALGQGPEFLTYFNYEAQQDKSGLPNDRFSAERPEGSISTLTIQRTEQRDSAMYRCASTVWAGAGYEQYFGPGTRLTVT.

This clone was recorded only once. DNA for the CDR3: TGTGCCAGCAATCGGGGGGGGAACACCGGGGAGCTGTTTTTT. Translating it yields CASNRGGNTGELFF. The rearrangement links TRBV6-5 to TRBJ2-2; 8 nucleotides match TRBD2. The CDR3 runs to 14 residues. The germline CDR1 and CDR2 sequences are MNHEY and SVGAGI. V trimming: 7 bases; J trimming: 1 base; junction bases outside the gene matches: 2.

Written as DNA, the CDR3 is TGTGCCAGCGAAGGACGGAAAAGGGATACGCAGTATTTT. Amino acids: CASEGRKRDTQYF. The chain uses TRBV7-2 and TRBJ2-3; unclear D gene. The CDR3 runs 13 residues. Per the germline V gene, CDR1 is SGHTA and CDR2 is FQGNSA. V was cut by 8 bases and J by 6 bases, with 15 bases left in between.

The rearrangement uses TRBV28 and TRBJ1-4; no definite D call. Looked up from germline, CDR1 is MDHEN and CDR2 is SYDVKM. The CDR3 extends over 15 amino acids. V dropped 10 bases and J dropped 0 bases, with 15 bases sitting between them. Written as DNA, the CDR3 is TGTGCCATCGGGGATGACGGTGCAACTAATGAAAAACTGTTTTTT. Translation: CAIGDDGATNEKLFF. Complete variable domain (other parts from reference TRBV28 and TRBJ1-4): DVKVTQSSRYLVKRTGEKVFLECVQDMDHENMFWYRQDPGLGLRLIYFSYDVKMKEKGDIPEGYSVSREKKERFSLILESASTNQTSMYLCAIGDDGATNEKLFFGSGTQLSVL.

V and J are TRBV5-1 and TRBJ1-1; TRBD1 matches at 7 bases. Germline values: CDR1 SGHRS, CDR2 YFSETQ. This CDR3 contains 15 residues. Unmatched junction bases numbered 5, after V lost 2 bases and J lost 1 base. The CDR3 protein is CASSFTDRSNTEAFF. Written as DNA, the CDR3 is TGCGCCAGCAGCTTTACGGACAGGTCGAACACTGAAGCTTTCTTT.

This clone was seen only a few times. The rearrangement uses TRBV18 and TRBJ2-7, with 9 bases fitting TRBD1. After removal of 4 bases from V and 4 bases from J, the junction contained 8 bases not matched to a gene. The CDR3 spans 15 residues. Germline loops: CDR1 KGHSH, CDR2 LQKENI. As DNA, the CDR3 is TGTGCCAGCTCACGCGACAGGGGGACTTTGTACGAGCAGTACTTC. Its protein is CASSRDRGTLYEQYF.

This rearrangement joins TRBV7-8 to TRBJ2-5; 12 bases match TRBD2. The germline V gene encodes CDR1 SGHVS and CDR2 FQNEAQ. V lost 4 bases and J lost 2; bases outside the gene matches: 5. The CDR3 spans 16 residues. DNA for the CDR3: TGTGCCAGCAGCTCCGGGACTAGCGGGCGACAAGAGACCCAGTACTTC. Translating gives CASSSGTSGRQETQYF.

The CDR3 sequence is CASSSRTGSYEQYF. For the CDR3, the DNA is TGTGCCAGCAGCTCCCGGACAGGGTCCTACGAGCAGTACTTC. The chain uses TRBV5-4 and TRBJ2-5; TRBD1 aligns across 8 bases. With the DNA end fitting TRBJ2-7 better, the J assignment may be wrong. This CDR3 spans 14 amino acids. Germline V gives CDR1 SGHNT, CDR2 YYREEE (reference sequence).

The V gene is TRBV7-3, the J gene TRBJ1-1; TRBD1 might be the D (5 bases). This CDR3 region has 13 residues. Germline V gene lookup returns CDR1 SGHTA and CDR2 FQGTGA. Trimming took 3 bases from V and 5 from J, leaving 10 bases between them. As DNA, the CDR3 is TGTGCCAGCAGCTTGGGGGAGATTACTGAAGCTTTCTTT. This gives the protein CASSLGEITEAFF.

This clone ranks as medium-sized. CDR3 protein: CASSEYYQPQHF. In DNA, the CDR3 is TGCGCCAGCAGTGAGTATTATCAGCCCCAGCATTTT. V is TRBV10-1 and J is TRBJ1-5; D uncertain. Germline CDR1 WNHNN, CDR2 SYGVQD (reference sequence). Trimming stripped 1 base from V and 5 bases from J, with 3 bases between. CDR3 length equals 12 residues.

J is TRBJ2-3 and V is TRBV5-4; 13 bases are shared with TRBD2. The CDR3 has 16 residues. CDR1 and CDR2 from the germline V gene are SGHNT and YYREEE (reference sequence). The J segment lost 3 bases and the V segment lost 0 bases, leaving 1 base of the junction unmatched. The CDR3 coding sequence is TGTGCCAGCAGCTTGGCACTAGCGGGGGGGACAGATACGCAGTATTTT. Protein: CASSLALAGGTDTQYF. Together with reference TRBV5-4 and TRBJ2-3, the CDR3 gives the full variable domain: ETGVTQSPTHLIKTRGQQVTLRCSSQSGHNTVSWYQQALGQGPQFIFQYYREEENGRGNFPPRFSGLQFPNYSSELNVNALELDDSALYLCASSLALAGGTDTQYFGPGTRLTVL.

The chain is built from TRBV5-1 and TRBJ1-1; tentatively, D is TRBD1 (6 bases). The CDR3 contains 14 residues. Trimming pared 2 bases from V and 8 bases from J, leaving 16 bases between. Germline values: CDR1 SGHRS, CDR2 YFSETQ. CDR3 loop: CASSFGNREEEAFF. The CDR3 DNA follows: TGCGCCAGCAGCTTTGGGAACAGGGAAGAGGAAGCTTTCTTT.

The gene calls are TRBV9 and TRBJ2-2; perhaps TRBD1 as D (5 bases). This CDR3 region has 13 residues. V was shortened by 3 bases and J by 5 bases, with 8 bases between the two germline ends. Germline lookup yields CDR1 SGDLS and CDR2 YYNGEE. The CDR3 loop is CASSAPGTGELFF. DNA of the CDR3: TGTGCCAGCAGCGCTCCAGGGACCGGGGAGCTGTTTTTT.

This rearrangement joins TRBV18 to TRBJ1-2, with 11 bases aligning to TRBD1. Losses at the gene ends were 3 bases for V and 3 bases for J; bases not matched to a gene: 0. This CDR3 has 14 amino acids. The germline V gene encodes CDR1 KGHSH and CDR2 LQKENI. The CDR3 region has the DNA TGTGCCAGCTCACCGGGACAGGGGGACTATGGCTACACCTTC. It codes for CASSPGQGDYGYTF. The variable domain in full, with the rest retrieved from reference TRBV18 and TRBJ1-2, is NAGVMQNPRHLVRRRGQEARLRCSPMKGHSHVYWYRQLPEEGLKFMVYLQKENIIDESGMPKERFSAEFPKEGPSILRIQQVVRGDSAAYFCASSPGQGDYGYTFGSGTRLTVV.

The CDR3 bases are TGTGCCAGCAGCTTACCACAGGGGGGGACCGGGGAGCTGTTTTTT. Amino acid sequence: CASSLPQGGTGELFF. The chain is built from TRBV7-2 and TRBJ2-2, with D possibly TRBD1 on 8 matching bases. The ends were cut back, 2 bases at V and 5 bases at J, with 12 bases in the middle. CDR3 length: 15 amino acids. The V gene's germline CDR1 is SGHTA and CDR2 FQGNSA.